Shown below are 24 T cell receptor beta chains from a single sample sequenced in a study of prognosis after radiotherapy for stage I lung cancer. Genomic DNA yielded TCR beta CDR3, amplified by two-round multiplex PCR. With primers specific to each TRBV and TRBJ gene, the first-round PCR was performed. TCRdb re-analysed the multiplex PCR reads in MiXCR, keeping a single row per CDR3 protein. The data show 25,000 to 35,000 distinct CDR3 sequences, 42% seen once. Sequencing used PBMCs, obtained before or after stereotactic body radiation therapy (not recorded which). Receptor source: a donor aged 50 or older with non-small cell lung cancer.

The gene calls are TRBV20-1 and TRBJ2-3; 8 nucleotides align to TRBD2. Germline V gives CDR1 DFQATT, CDR2 SNEGSKA (reference sequence). The V and J ends lost 4 bases and 4 bases, in that order; junction bases with no gene match: 4. CDR3 length: 13 amino acids. CDR3 loop: CSATRGGPDTQYF. CDR3 in DNA: TGCAGTGCTACCCGGGGGGGCCCAGATACGCAGTATTTT.

This clonotype was recorded at least ten times. It may be a read error: a sequence one base away is much more abundant. This chain uses TRBV24-1 with TRBJ2-7, with a weak D call TRBD2 (5 bases). Trimming took 7 bases from V and 3 from J, leaving 9 bases between them. Germline-derived CDR1 and CDR2 are KGHDR and SFDVKD. The CDR3 extends over 12 amino acids. The CDR3 DNA reads TGTGCCACCAGGGTCGGGGACTACGAGCAGTACTTC. Its translation is CATRVGDYEQYF.

This clonotype was observed a single time. An end of the junction differs from the germline gene, which may be a read error. The rearrangement uses TRBV5-1 and TRBJ2-1; TRBD2 is a possible D gene (5 bases). The CDR3 contains 15 residues. Germline V gene data show CDR1 as SGHRS and CDR2 as YFSETQ. Here the CDR3 reads CASSKRLPGANEHFF. In DNA form, the CDR3 reads TGCGCCAGCAGCAAAAGACTACCGGGTGCCAATGAGCATTTCTTC.

This sequence joins TRBV11-3 and TRBJ2-1, with 7 positions matching TRBD1. This CDR3 is 13 amino acids long. Trimming took 2 bases from V and 8 from J; bases not matched to a gene: 3. The V gene's germline CDR1 is SGHNT and CDR2 YENEEA. CDR3 sequence (DNA): TGTGCCAGCAGCTTACGACAGGGCCATGAGCAGTTCTTC. It specifies CASSLRQGHEQFF.

This clonotype was observed at least ten times. The chain employs TRBV6-1 and TRBJ2-5; D may be TRBD2 (5 bases). This CDR3 region has 15 residues. V was cut by 2 bases and J by 5 bases, with 15 bases left in between. CDR1 and CDR2 from the germline V gene are MNHNS and SASEGT. The CDR3 region has the DNA TGTGCCAGCAGTGAAAACCACAGCGGCCGGGAGACCCAGTACTTC. This codes for CASSENHSGRETQYF.

This chain uses TRBV28 with TRBJ2-5; D is undetermined. Trimming left V 3 bases short and J 12 bases short, with 20 bases between. The CDR3 loop spans 14 amino acids. The V gene's germline CDR1 is MDHEN and CDR2 SYDVKM. CDR3 sequence reads: CASSFSRSQENKYF. The CDR3 DNA reads as TGTGCCAGCAGTTTTAGTCGGAGCCAAGAGAACAAGTACTTC.

There are many counts of this clonotype. V is TRBV11-2 and J is TRBJ2-7; D is undetermined. Between the trimmed V and J ends, which lost 3 bases and 3 bases, there was a span of 12 bases. The CDR3 runs to 14 residues. Germline CDR1 is SGHAT and CDR2 is FQNNGV. The CDR3 is CASSLVGPNYEQYF. The CDR3 DNA is TGTGCCAGCAGCTTGGTCGGTCCTAACTACGAGCAGTACTTC.

The rearrangement links TRBV15 to TRBJ1-2, with no clear D. The CDR3 extends over 12 amino acids. The V end lost 0 bases, the J end lost 8 bases, and 7 bases lay between the germline ends. In germline, CDR1 is LNHNV, CDR2 YYDKDF (reference sequence). DNA of the CDR3: TGTGCCACCAGCAGAGATAGGGAAGGCTACACCTTC. It translates to CATSRDREGYTF.

This clonotype was seen a single time. The genes are TRBV6-1 and TRBJ1-3, with D tentatively TRBD1 (6 bases). The CDR3 sequence is 14 residues long. V lost 2 bases and J lost 2, with 7 bases in between. CDR1 and CDR2 from the germline V gene are MNHNS and SASEGT. CDR3 sequence: CASSEYRAGNTIYF. The CDR3 bases are TGTGCCAGCAGTGAATACAGGGCTGGAAACACCATATATTTT.

With respect to this clonotype: A far larger clone is one base from this, pointing to a likely read error. This chain links TRBV2 with TRBJ2-1; TRBD1 matches at 7 bases. In germline, CDR1 is SNHLY, CDR2 FYNNEI. J gave up 6 bases and V 10 bases, and 18 bases lay outside the gene matches. The CDR3 runs to 16 residues. The CDR3 region has the DNA TGTGCCATCAGCTTAGCTGCACAGGGGAGAGGCAATGAGCAGTTCTTC. Translated: CAISLAAQGRGNEQFF.

The table lists this clonotype with many counts. The junction and the germline gene differ at one end; a read error may be behind it. The rearrangement joins TRBV19 to TRBJ2-2, with a possible D match to TRBD2 (5 bases). The CDR3 covers 15 residues. The germline V gene has CDR1 LNHDA and CDR2 SQIVND (reference sequence). The CDR3 coding sequence is TGTGCCGGTAGTCGACGGGATGGTTACACCGGGGAGCTGTTTTTT. Translated: CAGSRRDGYTGELFF.

This chain links TRBV30 with TRBJ1-5, with D maybe TRBD1 (6 bases). In germline, CDR1 is GTSNPN, CDR2 SVGIG (reference sequence). V was cut by 1 base and J by 3 bases, with 7 bases left in between. The CDR3 covers 13 residues. CDR3 DNA sequence: TGTGCCTGGAGTGGGGGGGCCAATCAGCCCCAGCATTTT. It is translated as CAWSGGANQPQHF.

This clonotype was counted at least ten times. J is TRBJ2-2 and V is TRBV3-1; 12 nucleotides align to TRBD2. Trimming at V came to 1 base and at J to 2 bases, leaving 2 bases not matched to a gene. This CDR3 comprises 17 residues. In germline, CDR1 is LGHDT, CDR2 YNNKEL (reference sequence). CDR3 coding DNA: TGTGCCAGCAGCCAAGGACTAGCGGGAGTTAACACCGGGGAGCTGTTTTTT. Encoded protein: CASSQGLAGVNTGELFF.

This clonotype has a count of ten or more. One junction end does not reproduce the germline sequence, and a read error may be involved. This chain connects TRBV9 to TRBJ2-2; possible D gene TRBD1, 6 bases. The CDR3 runs to 14 residues. Germline V CDR1 and CDR2: SGDLS, YYNGEE. CDR3 nucleotide sequence: TGTGCCAGCAGGAACAGGGCGAACGCCGGGGAGCTGTTTTTT. This translates into CASRNRANAGELFF.

This clonotype was observed many times. The V and J genes are TRBV3-1 and TRBJ2-1, with TRBD2 matching over 8 bases. Germline CDR1 and CDR2: LGHDT and YNNKEL (reference sequence). The CDR3 runs to 15 residues. Losses at the gene ends were 1 base for V and 8 bases for J; bases not matched to a gene: 7. The CDR3 loop reads CASSQVSSGSDEQFF. The CDR3 DNA is TGTGCCAGCAGCCAAGTTTCTAGCGGGTCGGATGAGCAGTTCTTC.

V and J are TRBV27 and TRBJ1-1, with D possibly TRBD1 on 5 matching bases. Germline V CDR1 and CDR2: MNHEY, SMNVEV (reference sequence). This CDR3 spans 14 amino acids. The V end lost 7 bases, the J end lost 0 bases, and 12 bases lay between the germline ends. The CDR3 spells CASITVGVNTEAFF. The CDR3 nucleotides read TGTGCCAGCATTACCGTAGGGGTGAACACTGAAGCTTTCTTT.

This clonotype was detected many times. This chain connects TRBV20-1 to TRBJ2-1, with 9 bases matching TRBD2. J lost 3 bases, V lost 0 bases, and 3 bases had no gene match. Germline CDR1 DFQATT, CDR2 SNEGSKA (reference sequence). CDR3 size: 15 residues. Written as DNA, the CDR3 is TGCAGTGCTAGAGATGTAGCGGGGGACTACAATGAGCAGTTCTTC. This codes for CSARDVAGDYNEQFF.

This clonotype was observed at least ten times. The genes are TRBV7-2 and TRBJ1-6; D gene uncertain. The germline V and J ends were trimmed by 8 bases and 4 bases, with 12 bases remaining between them. The CDR3 sequence is 14 residues long. Germline values: CDR1 SGHTA, CDR2 FQGNSA. The CDR3 reads CASRWSAYNSPLHF. CDR3 sequence (DNA): TGTGCCAGCCGATGGTCGGCGTATAATTCACCCCTCCACTTT.

This clonotype was seen many times. The chain recombines TRBV6-5 with TRBJ2-6; tentative D call: TRBD2 (5 bases). The length of the CDR3 is 14 residues. From germline, CDR1 is MNHEY and CDR2 SVGAGI. V lost 4 bases to trimming and J lost 1 base, with 5 bases between them. The CDR3 DNA sequence: TGTGCCAGCAGTTGGGAGTCTGGGGCCAACGTCCTGACTTTC. Its translation: CASSWESGANVLTF.

In its sample, this clonotype was seen many times. CDR3: CASSPQGQFNEQFF. The CDR3 DNA sequence: TGTGCCAGCAGCCCCCAGGGACAGTTCAATGAGCAGTTCTTC. The chain carries TRBV5-5 and TRBJ2-1, with 7 bases lining up with TRBD1. Trimming took 4 bases from V and 6 from J; bases not matched to a gene: 7. The CDR3 consists of 14 residues. Per germline, CDR1 SGHKS and CDR2 YYEKEE (reference sequence).

The chain uses TRBV11-3 and TRBJ2-7; D not resolved. The CDR3 contains 13 residues. Germline CDR1 is SGHNT and CDR2 is YENEEA. The V gene lost 0 bases and the J gene lost 4 bases, with 7 bases spanning the gap. CDR3 sequence (DNA): TGTGCCAGCAGCTTAGATCTTTATTACGAGCAGTACTTC. Protein: CASSLDLYYEQYF.

This clonotype was counted many times. The chain joins TRBV6-2 or TRBV6-3 to TRBJ1-1; 8 bases are a match to TRBD1. The V and J ends lost 2 bases and 4 bases, in that order; junction bases with no gene match: 15. The CDR3 covers 18 residues. Germline CDR1 MNHEY, CDR2 SVGEGT. The CDR3: CASSYAGSGGHVGTEAFF. The CDR3 DNA is TGTGCCAGCAGTTACGCCGGGTCAGGGGGCCATGTGGGCACTGAAGCTTTCTTT.

This clonotype was recorded at least ten times. V gene TRBV19 combines with J gene TRBJ1-1; D unclear. This CDR3 is built from 14 residues. The ends were cut back, 6 bases at V and 4 bases at J, with 15 bases in the middle. Germline assignment: CDR1 LNHDA and CDR2 SQIVND (reference sequence). CDR3 sequence (DNA): TGTGCCAGTAGGGAGTCACAGTACGGCACTGAAGCTTTCTTT. It yields the protein CASRESQYGTEAFF.

With regard to this clonotype: Mismatch with germline at one junction end may stem from a read error. The CDR3 is CASIPTSGSAGELFF. CDR3 DNA: TGTGCCAGCATCCCGACTAGCGGGAGCGCCGGTGAGCTGTTTTTT. The rearrangement links TRBV6-4 to TRBJ2-2; 12 bases agree with TRBD2. The CDR3 length is 15 residues. The germline V gene encodes CDR1 MRHNA and CDR2 SNTAGT.